The rows below give T cell receptor beta chains drawn from one sample of a study of blood T cell repertoires in COVID-19. Clones were sequenced by immunoSEQ multiplex PCR, and TCRdb holds only the in-frame ones, with some missing. The table lists over 200,000 clones, just under 90% of them singletons, with 4% in the top ten. The material sequenced was PBMCs or T cells enriched from blood (not recorded which). The receptors shown here come from a woman aged 25 to 39 with acute COVID-19. The CDR3 runs from the conserved cysteine through the conserved F or W. D genes are given only for firm matches. Clone size is given for some rows only: seen once, a few or many times, or a class if the clone is expanded.

clone_size | d_call | j_call | v_call | cdr3_aa | cdr3_nt
. | . | TRBJ1-2 | TRBV9 | CASSVGGRDLDSNYGYTF | TGTGCCAGCAGCGTAGGGGGCAGGGATCTAGACTCGAACTATGGCTACACCTTC
. | . | TRBJ1-2 | TRBV6-5 | CASSLQGSYYGYTF | TGTGCCAGCAGTCTACAGGGAAGTTACTATGGCTACACCTTC
. | . | TRBJ2-7 | TRBV5-1 | CASSFNAGPGSYEQYF | TGCGCCAGCAGCTTTAATGCAGGGCCGGGCTCGTACGAGCAGTACTTC
. | . | TRBJ1-5 | TRBV6-5 | CASRGTAGGNQPQHF | TGTGCCAGCAGGGGAACAGCGGGAGGCAATCAGCCCCAGCATTTT
. | . | TRBJ2-3 | TRBV7-2 | CASSSTSYGTDTQYF | TGTGCCAGCAGCTCCACTAGTTACGGCACAGATACGCAGTATTTT
. | TRBD2 | TRBJ2-1 | TRBV9 | CASSDPYLAGLGNEQFF | TGTGCCAGCAGTGATCCCTACCTAGCGGGCCTTGGAAATGAGCAGTTCTTC
. | . | TRBJ1-1 | TRBV4-1 | CASSQDKGRTEAFF | TGCGCCAGCAGCCAAGATAAGGGGCGCACTGAAGCTTTCTTT
. | . | TRBJ2-2 | TRBV7-2 | CASSLASQVAGELFF | TGTGCCAGCAGCTTAGCGAGCCAAGTTGCCGGGGAGCTGTTTTTT
. | . | TRBJ2-7 | TRBV19 | CASSPSVSSYEQYF | TGTGCCAGTAGTCCCTCTGTGAGCTCCTACGAGCAGTACTTC
few | TRBD2 | TRBJ2-3 | TRBV5-1 | CASSSGLAGGSTDTQYF | TGCGCCAGCAGTTCGGGACTAGCGGGGGGATCCACAGATACGCAGTATTTT
. | . | TRBJ1-2 | TRBV4-1 | CASSLGTNDNYGYTF | TGCGCCAGCAGCCTCGGGACTAATGATAACTATGGCTACACCTTC
once | . | TRBJ2-3 | TRBV7-6 | CASSLLAVLGDTQYF | TGTGCCAGCAGCTTACTGGCGGTCCTGGGAGATACGCAGTATTTT
. | . | TRBJ1-2 | TRBV2 | CASRADSAYGYTF | TGTGCCAGCAGGGCTGACAGTGCCTATGGCTACACCTTC
. | TRBD1 | TRBJ2-2 | TRBV24-1 | CATSDIDRAGELFF | TGTGCCACCAGTGATATAGACAGGGCCGGGGAGCTGTTTTTT
. | . | TRBJ1-2 | TRBV27 | CASSLIFDGSGESGYTF | TGTGCCAGCAGTTTAATCTTTGACGGGTCGGGGGAGTCTGGCTACACCTTC